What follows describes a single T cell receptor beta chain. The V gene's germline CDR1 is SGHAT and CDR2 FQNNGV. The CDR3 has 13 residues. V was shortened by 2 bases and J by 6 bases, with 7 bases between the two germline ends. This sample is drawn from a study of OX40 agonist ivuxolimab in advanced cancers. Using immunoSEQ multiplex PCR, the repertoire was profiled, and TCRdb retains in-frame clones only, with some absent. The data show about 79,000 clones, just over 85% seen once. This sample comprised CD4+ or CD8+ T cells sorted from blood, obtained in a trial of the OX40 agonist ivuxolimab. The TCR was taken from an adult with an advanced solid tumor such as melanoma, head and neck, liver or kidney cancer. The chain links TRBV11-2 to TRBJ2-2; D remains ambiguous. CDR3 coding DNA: TGTGCCAGCAGCTTATGGTCCGCCGGGGAGCTGTTTTTT. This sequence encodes CASSLWSAGELFF.